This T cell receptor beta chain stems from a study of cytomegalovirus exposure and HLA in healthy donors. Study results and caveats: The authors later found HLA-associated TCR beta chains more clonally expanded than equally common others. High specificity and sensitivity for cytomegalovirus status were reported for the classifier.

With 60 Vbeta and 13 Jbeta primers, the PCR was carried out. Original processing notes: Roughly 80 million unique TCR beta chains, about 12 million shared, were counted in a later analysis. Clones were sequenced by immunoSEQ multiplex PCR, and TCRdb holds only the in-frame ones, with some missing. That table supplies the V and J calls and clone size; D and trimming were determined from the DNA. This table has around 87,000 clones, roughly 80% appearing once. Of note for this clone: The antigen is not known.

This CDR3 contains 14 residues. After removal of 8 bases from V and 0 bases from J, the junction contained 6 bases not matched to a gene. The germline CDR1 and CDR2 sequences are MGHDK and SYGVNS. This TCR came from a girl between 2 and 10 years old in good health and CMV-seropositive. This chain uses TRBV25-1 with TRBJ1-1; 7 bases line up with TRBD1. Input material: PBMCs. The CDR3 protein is CASALGQMNTEAFF. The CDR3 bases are TGTGCCAGCGCCCTGGGACAGATGAACACTGAAGCTTTCTTT. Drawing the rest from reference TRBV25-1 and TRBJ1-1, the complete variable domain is EADIYQTPRYLVIGTGKKITLECSQTMGHDKMYWYQQDPGMELHLIHYSYGVNSTEKGDLSSESTVSRIRTEHFPLTLESARPSHTSQYLCASALGQMNTEAFFGQGTRLTVV.